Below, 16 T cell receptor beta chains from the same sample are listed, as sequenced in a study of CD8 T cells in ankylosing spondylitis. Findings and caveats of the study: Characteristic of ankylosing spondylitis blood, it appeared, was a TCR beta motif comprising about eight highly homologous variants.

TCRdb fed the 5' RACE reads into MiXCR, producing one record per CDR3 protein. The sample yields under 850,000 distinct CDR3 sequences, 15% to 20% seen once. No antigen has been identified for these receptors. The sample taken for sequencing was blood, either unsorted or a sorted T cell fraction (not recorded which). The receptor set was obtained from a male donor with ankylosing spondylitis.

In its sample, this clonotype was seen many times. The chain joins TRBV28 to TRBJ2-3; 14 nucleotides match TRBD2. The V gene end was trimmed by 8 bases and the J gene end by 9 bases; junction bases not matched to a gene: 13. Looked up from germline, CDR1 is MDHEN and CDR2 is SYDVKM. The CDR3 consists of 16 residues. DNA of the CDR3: TGTGCCAGCCGGGGACCCCTGGGACTAGCGGGAGACACGCAGTATTTT. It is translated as CASRGPLGLAGDTQYF.

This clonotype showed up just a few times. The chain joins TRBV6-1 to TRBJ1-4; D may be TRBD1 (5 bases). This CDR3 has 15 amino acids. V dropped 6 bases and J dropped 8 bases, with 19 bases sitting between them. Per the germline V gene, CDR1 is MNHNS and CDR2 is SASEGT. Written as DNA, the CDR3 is TGTGCCAGCAGCTCTCCCGGGCAGGGTTTGGAAAAACTGTTTTTT. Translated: CASSSPGQGLEKLFF.

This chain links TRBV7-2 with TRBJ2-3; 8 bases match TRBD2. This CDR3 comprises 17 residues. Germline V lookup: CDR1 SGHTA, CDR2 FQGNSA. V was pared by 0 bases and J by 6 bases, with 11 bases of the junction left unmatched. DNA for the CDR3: TGTGCCAGCAGCTTAGCGCCAGCGGGAGACGGGAAGGATACGCAGTATTTT. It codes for CASSLAPAGDGKDTQYF.

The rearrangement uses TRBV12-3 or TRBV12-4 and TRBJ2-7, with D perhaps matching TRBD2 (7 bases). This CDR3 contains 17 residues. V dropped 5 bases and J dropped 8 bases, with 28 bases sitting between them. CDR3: CASSPPWGGISAEKQYF. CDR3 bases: TGTGCCAGCAGTCCTCCCTGGGGGGGCATTTCAGCGGAGAAGCAGTACTTC.

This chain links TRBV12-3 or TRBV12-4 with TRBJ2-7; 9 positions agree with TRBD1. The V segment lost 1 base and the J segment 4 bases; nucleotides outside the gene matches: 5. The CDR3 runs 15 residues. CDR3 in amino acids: CASSLGQGGIYEQYF. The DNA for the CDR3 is TGTGCCAGCAGTTTAGGACAGGGGGGGATTTACGAGCAGTACTTC.

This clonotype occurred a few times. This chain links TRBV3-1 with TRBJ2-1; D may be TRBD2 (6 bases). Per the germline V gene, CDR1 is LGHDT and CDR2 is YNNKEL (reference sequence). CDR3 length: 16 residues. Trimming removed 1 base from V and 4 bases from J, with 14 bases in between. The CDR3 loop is CASSQVGLASYNEQFF. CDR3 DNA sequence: TGTGCCAGCAGCCAAGTGGGCCTAGCGTCGTACAATGAGCAGTTCTTC.

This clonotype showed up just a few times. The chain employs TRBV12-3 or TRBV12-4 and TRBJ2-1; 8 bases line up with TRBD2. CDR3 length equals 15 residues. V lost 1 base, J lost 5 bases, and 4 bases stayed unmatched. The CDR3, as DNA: TGTGCCAGCAGTTTAGGCGGTAGCGGGAACAATGAGCAGTTCTTC. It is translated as CASSLGGSGNNEQFF.

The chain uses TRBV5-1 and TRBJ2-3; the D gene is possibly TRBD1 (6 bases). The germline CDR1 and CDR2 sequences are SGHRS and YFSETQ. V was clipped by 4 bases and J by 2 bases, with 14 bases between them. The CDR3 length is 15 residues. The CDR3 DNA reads TGCGCCAGCAGCCGAGCAGGGGTCCACACAGATACGCAGTATTTT. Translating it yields CASSRAGVHTDTQYF. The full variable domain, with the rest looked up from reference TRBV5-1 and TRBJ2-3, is KAGVTQTPRYLIKTRGQQVTLSCSPISGHRSVSWYQQTPGQGLQFLFEYFSETQRNKGNFPGRFSGRQFSNSRSEMNVSTLELGDSALYLCASSRAGVHTDTQYFGPGTRLTVL.

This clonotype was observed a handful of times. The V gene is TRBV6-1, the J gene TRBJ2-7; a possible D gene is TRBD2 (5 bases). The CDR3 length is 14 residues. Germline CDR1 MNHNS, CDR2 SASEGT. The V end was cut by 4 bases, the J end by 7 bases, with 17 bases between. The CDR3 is CASSVRATGKEQYF. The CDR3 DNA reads TGTGCCAGCAGTGTCCGGGCCACCGGGAAGGAGCAGTACTTC.

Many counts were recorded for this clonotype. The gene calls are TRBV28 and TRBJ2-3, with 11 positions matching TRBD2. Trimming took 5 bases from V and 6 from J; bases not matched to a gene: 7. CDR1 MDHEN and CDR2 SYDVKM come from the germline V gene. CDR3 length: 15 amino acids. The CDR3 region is CASSLSGRAADTQYF. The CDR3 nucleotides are TGTGCCAGCAGTCTTAGCGGGAGGGCCGCTGATACGCAGTATTTT.

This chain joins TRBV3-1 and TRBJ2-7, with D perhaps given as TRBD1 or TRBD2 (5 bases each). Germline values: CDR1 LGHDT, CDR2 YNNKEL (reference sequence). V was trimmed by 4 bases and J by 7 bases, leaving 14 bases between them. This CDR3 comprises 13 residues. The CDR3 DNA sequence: TGTGCCAGCAGCCTGGGGACGGGATTAGAGCAGTACTTC. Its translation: CASSLGTGLEQYF.

For the CDR3, the DNA is TGCGCCAGCAGCTTGGAACCTAGCGGGGCGGGGAAAGATACGCAGTATTTT. Translated: CASSLEPSGAGKDTQYF. J is TRBJ2-3 and V is TRBV5-1; TRBD2 aligns across 9 bases. Germline CDR1 SGHRS, CDR2 YFSETQ. Trimming at V came to 0 bases and at J to 5 bases, leaving 10 bases not matched to a gene. The CDR3 runs 17 residues.

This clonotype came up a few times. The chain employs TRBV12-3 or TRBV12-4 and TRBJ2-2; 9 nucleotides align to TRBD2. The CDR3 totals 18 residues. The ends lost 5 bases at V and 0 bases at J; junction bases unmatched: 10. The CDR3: CASSPHALAGPNTGELFF. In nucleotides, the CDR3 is TGTGCCAGCAGTCCCCATGCCCTAGCGGGACCGAACACCGGGGAGCTGTTTTTT.

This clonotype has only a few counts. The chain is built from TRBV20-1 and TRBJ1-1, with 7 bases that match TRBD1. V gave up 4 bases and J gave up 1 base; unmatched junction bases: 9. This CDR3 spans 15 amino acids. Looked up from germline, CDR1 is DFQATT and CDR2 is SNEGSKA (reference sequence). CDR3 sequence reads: CSATRQGETNTEAFF. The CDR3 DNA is TGCAGTGCTACCAGACAGGGTGAGACGAACACTGAAGCTTTCTTT.

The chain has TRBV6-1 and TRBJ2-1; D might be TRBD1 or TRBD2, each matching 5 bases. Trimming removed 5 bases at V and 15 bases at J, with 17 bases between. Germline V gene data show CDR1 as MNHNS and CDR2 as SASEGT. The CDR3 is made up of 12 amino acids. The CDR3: CASSTTRDGGFF. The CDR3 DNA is TGTGCCAGCAGTACAACCCGGGACGGAGGGTTCTTC.

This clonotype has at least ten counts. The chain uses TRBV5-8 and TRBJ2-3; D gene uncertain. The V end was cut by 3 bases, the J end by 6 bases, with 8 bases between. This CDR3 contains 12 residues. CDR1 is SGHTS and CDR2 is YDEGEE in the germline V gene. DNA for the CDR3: TGTGCCAGCAGCTATCGTGCGGATACGCAGTATTTT. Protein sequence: CASSYRADTQYF.